The rows below give T cell receptor beta chains drawn from one sample of a study of cytomegalovirus exposure and HLA in healthy donors. Libraries were prepared by immunoSEQ multiplex PCR; TCRdb keeps only in-frame clonotypes and omits some of them. Of 60,000 to 85,000 clones listed, 74% are singletons. Sequencing was performed on PBMCs. These receptors were taken from a human donor in good health. The CDR3 runs from the conserved cysteine through the conserved F or W. Fields, in order: clone size, V gene, J gene, D gene, CDR3 DNA, CDR3 protein. D genes are given only for firm matches. Expanded clones get a size class; other rows say once, few or many, or leave the size out.

.	TRBV25-1	TRBJ2-7	.	TGTGCCAGCAGTGAAACCGGGAACTCCTACGAGCAGTACTTC	CASSETGNSYEQYF
.	TRBV7-3	TRBJ2-1	.	TGTGCCAGCAGCGCCGGGACTCCCCCACACAATGAGCAGTTCTTC	CASSAGTPPHNEQFF
.	TRBV5-5	TRBJ1-1	.	TGTGCCAGCAGCTTGTACCTGGGGAGCACTGAAGCTTTCTTT	CASSLYLGSTEAFF
.	TRBV27	TRBJ1-2	.	TGTGCCAGCAGTTTAATGAGGAACTATGGCTACACCTTC	CASSLMRNYGYTF
.	TRBV7-2	TRBJ2-5	TRBD1	TGTGCCAGCAGCTTTCAGGGGGCCTTGGAGACCCAGTACTTC	CASSFQGALETQYF
.	TRBV7-3	TRBJ2-5	TRBD1	TGTGCCAGCAGCTTGTCCGGGACAGGGCAAGAGACCCAGTACTTC	CASSLSGTGQETQYF
.	TRBV29-1	TRBJ1-3	.	TGCAGCGTCGCCTGGGCGGACAGCTCTGGAAACACCATATATTTT	CSVAWADSSGNTIYF
.	TRBV7-2	TRBJ2-5	TRBD1	TGTGCCAGCAGCTCGACAGGGTTCCAAGAGACCCAGTACTTC	CASSSTGFQETQYF
.	TRBV5-1	TRBJ2-7	.	TGCGCCAGCAGCTTGGACAGGGAATACGAGCAGTACTTC	CASSLDREYEQYF
.	TRBV6-1	TRBJ2-6	TRBD1	TGTGCCACCCATTACACAGGGGCTGGGGCCAACGTCCTGACTTTC	CATHYTGAGANVLTF
once	TRBV27	TRBJ2-7	TRBD2	TGTGCCAGCAGTCCTATTGGACTAGCGGTTGGGGAGCAGTACTTC	CASSPIGLAVGEQYF
.	TRBV30	TRBJ2-7	TRBD2	TGTGCCTGGAGGGCACTAGCGGGAGCGGGTGAGCAGTACTTC	CAWRALAGAGEQYF
.	TRBV13	TRBJ1-5	TRBD1	TGTGCCAGCAGCTTAGGTCAGGGGGAAAATCAGCCCCAGCATTTT	CASSLGQGENQPQHF
.	TRBV13	TRBJ2-1	.	TGTGCCAGCAGCTTAGGCCAGGGCAGCTCAAGTGAGCAGTTCTTC	CASSLGQGSSSEQFF
few	TRBV28	TRBJ2-3	TRBD1	TGTGCCAGCAGTTTCCCGCAGGGGGCGAGGAGGGATACGCAGTATTTT	CASSFPQGARRDTQYF
.	TRBV11-2	TRBJ2-7	TRBD1	TGTGCCAGCAGCTTAACGGGACAGGGTGGAGAGCAGTACTTC	CASSLTGQGGEQYF
.	TRBV5-6	TRBJ2-5	TRBD1	TGTGCCAGCAGCTTGCCGGGACAGGGGGAGACCCAGTACTTC	CASSLPGQGETQYF
.	TRBV27	TRBJ1-2	.	TGTGCCAGCAGCCCAAGCACAGGGTTCTATGGCTACACCTTC	CASSPSTGFYGYTF
.	TRBV9	TRBJ1-2	TRBD1	TGTGCCAGCAGCGCCGCCGGGACAGGGGGCCGGTTGAGTTGGGGCTACACCTTC	CASSAAGTGGRLSWGYTF
once	TRBV5-6	TRBJ2-7	TRBD1	TGTGCCAGCAGCTCCCGGGACAGGGGTATCAACGAGCAGTACTTC	CASSSRDRGINEQYF
.	TRBV7-3	TRBJ2-3	TRBD1	TGTGCCAGCAGCCCTTCGACAGGGGGACCAGATACGCAGTATTTT	CASSPSTGGPDTQYF
.	TRBV5-4	TRBJ2-7	.	TGTGCCAGCAGCTTGGCCAGGGCCCCCTACGAGCAGTACTTC	CASSLARAPYEQYF
.	TRBV4-1	TRBJ1-1	.	TGCGCCAGCAGTCGACTTAACTGGATCGGCCCGCTGGAAGCTTTCTTT	CASSRLNWIGPLEAFF
.	TRBV10-3	TRBJ2-1	.	TGTGCCATCAGTGAAAAGGTGGGAGGGGGAAATGAGCAGTTCTTC	CAISEKVGGGNEQFF
.	TRBV12-5	TRBJ2-7	TRBD1	TGTGCTAGTGGTTTGGTGGGGACAGGGGCCTACGAGCAGTACTTC	CASGLVGTGAYEQYF
.	TRBV30	TRBJ2-5	.	TGTGCCTGGAGTGTACAGGGGAGGGAGACCCAGTACTTC	CAWSVQGRETQYF
once	TRBV7-3	TRBJ2-1	TRBD2	TGTGCCAGCAGCTCCAACGCGGGACTAGCTTACGAGCAGTTCTTC	CASSSNAGLAYEQFF
.	TRBV6-5	TRBJ2-1	.	TGTGCCAGCAGTTCCCGACTCTACAATGAGCAGTTCTTC	CASSSRLYNEQFF
few	TRBV5-1	TRBJ2-7	.	TGCGCCAGCAGCTTGCAGGGGAACAACGAGCAGTACTTC	CASSLQGNNEQYF
.	TRBV5-1	TRBJ2-1	TRBD1	TGCGCCAGCAGCTTGGGACAGGGGACCCACAATGAGCAGTTCTTC	CASSLGQGTHNEQFF
.	TRBV7-3	TRBJ2-1	TRBD2	TGTGCCAGCAGCTTAAATTATGGACTAGCGGAGTATGAGCAGTTCTTC	CASSLNYGLAEYEQFF
.	TRBV5-1	TRBJ1-2	TRBD1	TGCGCCAGTCGTCAAGGGGGCGAAGACTATGGCTACACCTTC	CASRQGGEDYGYTF
.	TRBV27	TRBJ1-5	.	TGTGCCAGCAGTGACACCTATAGCAATCAGCCCCAGCATTTT	CASSDTYSNQPQHF
.	TRBV11-2	TRBJ2-3	.	TGTGCCAGCAGCTTAAATAGTGCGGGGCGGGTCCACACAGATACGCAGTATTTT	CASSLNSAGRVHTDTQYF
.	TRBV6-5	TRBJ1-2	.	TGTGCCAGCAGTCAGGACAGCCATCTCTTCTATGGCTACACCTTC	CASSQDSHLFYGYTF
.	TRBV2	TRBJ1-2	TRBD1	TGTGCCAGCAGCCAAGAGGGCGTGGACAGGGCATCTTGTTCCTTC	CASSQEGVDRASCSF
.	TRBV30	TRBJ2-7	.	TGTGCCTGGAGTCGACTGGTGGGAGGTGGCGACGAGCAGTACTTC	CAWSRLVGGGDEQYF
few	TRBV4-1	TRBJ2-7	TRBD1	TGCGCCAGCAGCCTGGGACAGGGAAGTGGATACGAGCAGTACTTC	CASSLGQGSGYEQYF
once	TRBV30	TRBJ2-1	TRBD2	TGTGCCTGGAAAGGACTAGCGGGAGGGGGTGAGCAGTTCTTC	CAWKGLAGGGEQFF
.	TRBV11-3	TRBJ2-3	TRBD2	TGTGCCAGCAGGGAACTAGCGGGACGGGGAGATACGCAGTATTTT	CASRELAGRGDTQYF
.	TRBV6-6	TRBJ1-5	TRBD1	TGTGCCAGCAGCGGACAGGGGGCTGTTCAGCCCCAGCATTTT	CASSGQGAVQPQHF
.	TRBV5-1	TRBJ2-7	.	TGCGCCAGCAGCTTGGCCAGGGAAGGCGACGAGCAGTACTTC	CASSLAREGDEQYF
few	TRBV6-5	TRBJ1-2	.	TGTGCCAGCAGTTACTCGCAACCACAGGGTCGGGGCTACACCTTC	CASSYSQPQGRGYTF
.	TRBV7-8	TRBJ2-3	.	TGTGCCAGCAGCTTAGTGGGGCGGGGTTTCCCAGATACGCAGTATTTT	CASSLVGRGFPDTQYF
few	TRBV5-1	TRBJ2-5	TRBD1	TGCGCCAGCAGCGGACAGGGGCCACAAGAGACCCAGTACTTC	CASSGQGPQETQYF
few	TRBV5-6	TRBJ2-7	.	TGTGCCAGCAGCTTCTACAGCTCCTACGAGCAGTACTTC	CASSFYSSYEQYF
.	TRBV5-1	TRBJ1-2	TRBD1	TGCGCCAGCAGCTACGGACAGGGAGGCTACACCTTC	CASSYGQGGYTF
.	TRBV2	TRBJ2-7	TRBD1	TGTGCCAGCAGACACGTCCGGGACAGGGTCCACGAGCAGTACTTC	CASRHVRDRVHEQYF